A single sample is the source of the 11 T cell receptor beta chains below, sequenced in a study of T cell changes during pregnancy in multiple sclerosis. Using immunoSEQ multiplex PCR, the repertoire was profiled, and TCRdb retains in-frame clones only, with some absent. The table records tens of thousands of clones, approximately 92% of them present only once. Sequenced material: CD4+ T cells from peripheral blood mononuclear cells, taken before pregnancy. These receptors all stem from a female donor with multiple sclerosis, enrolled in a pregnancy study.

This clone was recorded only once. This chain's CDR3 is CASSYSLAGRETQYF. The CDR3 DNA reads as TGTGCCAGCAGTTATTCCCTAGCGGGCAGAGAGACCCAGTACTTC. The chain combines TRBV6-5 with TRBJ2-5; TRBD2 agrees at 8 bases. V lost 3 bases to trimming and J lost 4 bases; unmatched junction nucleotides: 7. Germline V gene lookup returns CDR1 MNHEY and CDR2 SVGAGI. This CDR3 spans 15 amino acids.

The chain combines TRBV7-2 with TRBJ1-2, with 8 bases aligning to TRBD1. The CDR3 runs 13 residues. Germline CDR1 reads SGHTA; CDR2 reads FQGNSA. The junction had 7 bases not matched to a gene; V was cut back by 7 bases and J by 6 bases. The CDR3 loop is CASTPDRANGYTF. In DNA, the CDR3 is TGTGCCAGCACCCCGGACAGGGCCAATGGCTACACCTTC.

This chain links TRBV25-1 with TRBJ2-7; maybe TRBD2 (5 bases). The germline gives CDR1 MGHDK, CDR2 SYGVNS. The CDR3 spans 13 residues. Trimming pared 4 bases from V and 5 bases from J, leaving 12 bases between. The CDR3 loop is CASSGTDWNEQYF. CDR3 DNA sequence: TGTGCCAGCAGTGGCACGGACTGGAACGAGCAGTACTTC.

The chain recombines TRBV5-4 with TRBJ2-5; the D gene is possibly TRBD1 (6 bases). The CDR3 totals 14 residues. From germline, CDR1 is SGHNT and CDR2 YYREEE (reference sequence). The V end was cut by 3 bases, the J end by 0 bases, with 9 bases between. The DNA of the CDR3 is TGTGCCAGCAGCTCCGGACAGAACCAAGAGACCCAGTACTTC. Translated: CASSSGQNQETQYF.

The chain uses TRBV11-3 and TRBJ2-1, with D perhaps matching TRBD1 (6 bases). The length of the CDR3 is 15 residues. Germline CDR1 is SGHNT and CDR2 is YENEEA. V was pared by 3 bases and J by 7 bases, with 16 bases between. CDR3 DNA sequence: TGTGCCAGCAGCTTTATGGGGACAACCTTGAATGAGCAGTTCTTC. Translating it yields CASSFMGTTLNEQFF.

The chain couples TRBV6-6 to TRBJ2-7, with unresolved D. The CDR3 totals 14 residues. Germline assignment: CDR1 MNHNY and CDR2 SVGAGI (reference sequence). Trimming took 8 bases from V and 2 from J, leaving 16 bases between them. CDR3 coding DNA: TGTGCCAGCGGTCAAGTGGAGAGAACCTACGAGCAGTACTTC. It codes for CASGQVERTYEQYF.

V is TRBV25-1 and J is TRBJ2-7, with TRBD1 matching over 8 bases. CDR1 and CDR2 from the germline V gene are MGHDK and SYGVNS. The V segment lost 4 bases and the J segment 6 bases; nucleotides outside the gene matches: 14. CDR3 length: 16 amino acids. The CDR3 sequence is CASSAHRGQGHGEQYF. CDR3 in DNA: TGTGCCAGCAGTGCGCACCGCGGACAGGGCCACGGCGAGCAGTACTTC.

This clone was detected a few times. This rearrangement joins TRBV6-5 to TRBJ1-1; the match to TRBD1 covers 10 bases. This CDR3 is 14 amino acids long. Germline V gene lookup returns CDR1 MNHEY and CDR2 SVGAGI. The V segment lost 2 bases and the J segment 5 bases; nucleotides outside the gene matches: 2. The CDR3 sequence: CASSYDRGQTEAFF. The CDR3 DNA reads as TGTGCCAGCAGTTACGACAGGGGGCAAACTGAAGCTTTCTTT.

The chain uses TRBV5-4 and TRBJ2-5, with D perhaps matching TRBD2 (6 bases). Looked up from germline, CDR1 is SGHNT and CDR2 is YYREEE (reference sequence). V was clipped by 4 bases and J by 2 bases, with 12 bases between them. The CDR3 consists of 14 residues. This chain's CDR3 is CASSALAMQETQYF. CDR3 in DNA: TGTGCCAGCAGCGCACTAGCAATGCAAGAGACCCAGTACTTC.

This rearrangement joins TRBV11-2 to TRBJ2-7, with D tentatively TRBD2 (5 bases). The CDR3 consists of 13 residues. V lost 5 bases to trimming and J lost 2 bases, with 10 bases between them. The germline CDR1 and CDR2 sequences are SGHAT and FQNNGV. The CDR3 DNA reads as TGTGCCAGCAGCCCCCTCGGGACCTACGAGCAGTACTTC. This gives the protein CASSPLGTYEQYF.

The rearrangement joins TRBV28 to TRBJ2-2; 9 bases are a match to TRBD1. The CDR3 totals 16 residues. Germline assignment: CDR1 MDHEN and CDR2 SYDVKM. The V and J ends lost 3 bases and 6 bases, in that order; junction bases with no gene match: 8. The CDR3 loop reads CASSFRGTGGPGELFF. The CDR3 DNA reads TGTGCCAGCAGTTTCCGCGGAACAGGGGGCCCCGGGGAGCTGTTTTTT. The entire variable domain, with the rest obtained from reference TRBV28 and TRBJ2-2, is as follows: DVKVTQSSRYLVKRTGEKVFLECVQDMDHENMFWYRQDPGLGLRLIYFSYDVKMKEKGDIPEGYSVSREKKERFSLILESASTNQTSMYLCASSFRGTGGPGELFFGEGSRLTVL.